This T cell receptor beta chain was retrieved from a study of long-term antiretroviral therapy in people with HIV. Study-wide results and caveats: Clones showing expansion before ART dominated the repertoire at all time points.

Runs used v3.0 of the immunoSEQ assay and were done at survey level. Only in-frame clones appear in the TCRdb table, and some are missing; sequencing was by immunoSEQ multiplex PCR. The sample contains roughly 20,000 clones, roughly 80% of which appear only once. With 4 bases removed from V and 7 bases from J, the gap between germline ends came to 8 bases. Germline-derived CDR1 and CDR2 are LNHDA and SQIVND (reference sequence). The CDR3 has 12 residues. On this clone: Its antigen remains unknown.

The receptor was isolated from a woman in her forties with HIV. This specimen consisted of unsorted PBMCs, obtained 2.3 years after starting antiretroviral therapy. This chain connects TRBV19 to TRBJ2-1; D remains unclear. CDR3 sequence (DNA): TGTGCCAGTAGTAGGGGTCATAATGAGCAGTTCTTC. This sequence encodes CASSRGHNEQFF.